This T cell receptor beta chain was sequenced in a study of blood T cell repertoires in COVID-19. Study background: Sources were T cells, B-cell-depleted T cells, or PBMCs; the material itself was cDNA or gDNA.

The method was immunoSEQ multiplex PCR; TCRdb's version includes in-frame clones alone and lacks a portion of them. The sample contains about 140,000 clones, over 70% of which appear only once. This clone was detected many times. The ends lost 6 bases at V and 3 bases at J; junction bases unmatched: 7. CDR3 size: 14 residues. Germline CDR1 is MNHEY and CDR2 is SVGAGI. The TCR sequence derives from a man in his fifties or sixties with active COVID-19. The sequencing input was peripheral blood. The chain links TRBV6-5 to TRBJ1-2, with 7 bases fitting TRBD1. Here the CDR3 DNA reads TGTGCCAGCAGAAGACAGGGCGGTCACTATGGCTACACCTTC. Translated: CASRRQGGHYGYTF.